This T cell receptor (beta chain) stems from a study of shared clonotypes between healthy human individuals. Generated by immunoSEQ multiplex PCR, the TCRdb table keeps only in-frame clones and is missing some. Among roughly 490,000 clones listed, over 60% were seen once. Caucasian adults living in Nashville, Tennessee, provided all samples. Roughly 81 million PBMCs per unsorted sample were used for genomic DNA. Trimming took off 7 bases at V and 8 bases at J, with 15 bases between the two ends. Germline CDR1 reads SGHNT; CDR2 reads YENEEA. This CDR3 comprises 13 residues. Points on this clone: The antigen is not known.

General study findings and limits: The study drew on few donors, limiting represented genetic and exposure-history diversity. Clonotype sharing levels among donors were expected to vary with sequencing depth.

Source material: PBMCs. The rearrangement uses TRBV11-3 and TRBJ2-1; possible D gene TRBD2, 5 bases. This receptor was taken from a woman aged 40 to 50 in good health. Some clones in this sample may be carry-over from other donors' samples. DNA of the CDR3: TGTGCCAGCACCCCAGGTGGAGGTCATGAGCAGTTCTTC. This codes for CASTPGGGHEQFF.